This T cell receptor beta chain is drawn from a study of T cells in Graves' hyperthyroidism and ophthalmopathy. Whole-study context: Peripheral blood samples were taken at initial diagnosis, prior to any treatment.

TCR beta CDR3 sequences were amplified from RNA transcripts. The primer set for the first-round RT-PCR of the TCR CDR3 was HTBI. TCRdb itself ran the multiplex PCR reads through MiXCR, one entry per CDR3 protein. The sample includes under 300,000 distinct CDR3 sequences, approximately 14% seen only once; the top ten take roughly 30%. It was at first hyperthyroidism diagnosis, before any ophthalmopathy symptoms, that the blood sample was taken. Study findings and constraints: In blood, most of the thyroid clonotypes expanded above 0.001 were also present.

This clonotype was picked up many times. Antigen unknown. CDR3 size: 15 residues. Trimming shortened V by 1 base and J by 0 bases, and 7 bases separated the two germline ends. The germline V gene encodes CDR1 LGHDT and CDR2 YNNKEL (reference sequence). J is TRBJ1-5 and V is TRBV3-1; no firm D call. This receptor was taken from a woman in her forties or fifties with Graves' hyperthyroidism that later progressed to Graves' ophthalmopathy. The sample consisted of blood. The CDR3 loop reads CASSQGPISNQPQHF. The CDR3 DNA reads as TGTGCCAGCAGCCAAGGACCGATTAGCAATCAGCCCCAGCATTTT.